This T cell receptor beta chain was retrieved from a study of T cell repertoires in cytomegalovirus infection. This clonotype appeared many times. Its specificity is not known. TCRdb processed the reads anew with MiXCR; each CDR3 protein has one entry. The sample consists of a few hundred thousand distinct CDR3 sequences, 15% to 20% of them appearing once. Germline V gives CDR1 SGHTA, CDR2 FQGNSA. V gave up 5 bases and J gave up 0 bases, with 16 bases separating them. This CDR3 comprises 16 residues. Broader study findings: The ex vivo response was dominated by HLA-C-restricted CMV-specific TCR beta clonotypes.

Sequencing was performed on PBMCs. The receptor comes from a human donor in good health (CMV status not recorded). Some clones in this sample may be carry-over from other donors' samples. The chain links TRBV7-2 to TRBJ1-1; D unclear. The CDR3 reads CASSPIWRTLNTEAFF. The CDR3 coding sequence is TGTGCCAGCAGCCCCATTTGGCGTACCTTGAACACTGAAGCTTTCTTT.